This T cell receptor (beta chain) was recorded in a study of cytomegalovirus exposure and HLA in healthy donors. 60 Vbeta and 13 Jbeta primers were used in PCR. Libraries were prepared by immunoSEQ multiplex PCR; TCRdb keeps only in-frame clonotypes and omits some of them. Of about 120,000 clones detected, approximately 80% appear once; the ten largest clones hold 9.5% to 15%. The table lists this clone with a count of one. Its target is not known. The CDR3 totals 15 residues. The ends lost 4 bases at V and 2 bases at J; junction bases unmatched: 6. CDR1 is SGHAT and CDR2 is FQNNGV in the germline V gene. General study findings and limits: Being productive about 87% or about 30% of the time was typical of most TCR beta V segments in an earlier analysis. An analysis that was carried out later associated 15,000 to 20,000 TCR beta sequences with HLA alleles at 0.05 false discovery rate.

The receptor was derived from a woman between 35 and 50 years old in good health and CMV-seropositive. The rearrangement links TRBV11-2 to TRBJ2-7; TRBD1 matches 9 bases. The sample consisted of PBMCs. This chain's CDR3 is CASSSPGQGPYEQYF. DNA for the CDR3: TGTGCCAGCAGCTCACCGGGACAGGGACCCTACGAGCAGTACTTC.